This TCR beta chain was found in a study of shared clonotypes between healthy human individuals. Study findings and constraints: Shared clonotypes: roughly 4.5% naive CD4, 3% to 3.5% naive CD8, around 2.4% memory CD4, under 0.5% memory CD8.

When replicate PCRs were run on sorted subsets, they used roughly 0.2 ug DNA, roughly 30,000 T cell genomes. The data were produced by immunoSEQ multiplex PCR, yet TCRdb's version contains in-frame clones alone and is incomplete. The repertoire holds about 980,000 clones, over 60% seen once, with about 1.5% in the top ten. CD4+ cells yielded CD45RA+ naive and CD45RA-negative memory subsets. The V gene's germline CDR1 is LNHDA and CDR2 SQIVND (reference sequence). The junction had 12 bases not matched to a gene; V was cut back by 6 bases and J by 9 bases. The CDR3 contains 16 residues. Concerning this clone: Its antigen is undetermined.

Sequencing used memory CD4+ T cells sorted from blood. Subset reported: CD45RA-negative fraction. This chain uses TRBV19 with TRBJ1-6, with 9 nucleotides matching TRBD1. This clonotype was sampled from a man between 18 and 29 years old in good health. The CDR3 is CASRTSDRGMGSPLHF. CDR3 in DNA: TGTGCCAGTAGGACCTCGGACAGGGGAATGGGTTCACCCCTCCACTTT. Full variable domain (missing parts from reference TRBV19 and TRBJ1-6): DGGITQSPKYLFRKEGQNVTLSCEQNLNHDAMYWYRQDPGQGLRLIYYSQIVNDFQKGDIAEGYSVSREKKESFPLTVTSAQKNPTAFYLCASRTSDRGMGSPLHFGNGTRLTVT.